These T cell receptor beta chains were read from a single sample in a study of radiation and T cells in renal cell carcinoma. Clones were sequenced by immunoSEQ multiplex PCR, and TCRdb holds only the in-frame ones, with some missing. The sample gives more than 60,000 clones, around four fifths of which show up once; roughly 2.2% is in the top ten. Material: blood, obtained from a patient whose treatment included radiotherapy and nephrectomy. The receptors shown here come from a woman aged 60-75 years with renal cell carcinoma. CDR3s include the opening cysteine and the closing phenylalanine or tryptophan.

CDR3 protein | J gene | V gene
CASSIQVGGGPQETQYF | TRBJ2-5 | TRBV19
CSGGFGGQETQYF | TRBJ2-5 | TRBV29-1
CAISLGDSSSWGYTF | TRBJ1-2 | TRBV6-6
CASRGLSGIYEQYF | NA | TRBV6-6
CASRAGAQEEGYTF | TRBJ1-2 | TRBV2
CASSKWAAGDEKLFF | TRBJ1-4 | TRBV9
CASNNNYEQYF | NA | TRBV19
CASSQDWDRSYNEQFF | TRBJ2-1 | TRBV4-2
CASSLGPASTEAFF | TRBJ1-1 | TRBV5-4
CASSTNRNKRDEQYF | TRBJ2-7 | TRBV18
CASSIETLGPQHF | TRBJ1-5 | TRBV19
CASSWGKLAGGPPDTQYF | TRBJ2-3 | TRBV5-1
CASSASPGGAAGGGEQFF | TRBJ2-1 | TRBV9
CASSQDSLGDIYNEQFF | TRBJ2-1 | TRBV4-3
CASSRTTGGAWTEAFF | TRBJ1-1 | TRBV27
CASTEGQASQPQHF | TRBJ1-5 | TRBV2
CSALRVDEQYF | TRBJ2-7 | TRBV20-1
CATSRDLRVGTGELFF | TRBJ2-2 | TRBV15
CASSLEGGPGANVLTF | TRBJ2-6 | TRBV5-1
CASSFAGTGRSDTQYF | TRBJ2-3 | TRBV28
CASSLGTGVLNEKLFF | TRBJ1-4 | TRBV7-9
CASSLKGPGNSPLHF | TRBJ1-6 | TRBV5-6
CASSRQGATEAFF | TRBJ1-1 | TRBV2
CAWGGGSSYEQYF | NA | TRBV30
CASSLSGGYSNQPQHF | TRBJ1-5 | TRBV28
CASSPAGSDEQFF | TRBJ2-1 | TRBV7-3
CASIPGVGQETQYF | TRBJ2-5 | TRBV28
CASSETGANEDTQYF | TRBJ2-3 | TRBV19
CASSLALQQETQYF | TRBJ2-5 | TRBV7-9
CASSPLASGRAFDEQYF | TRBJ2-7 | TRBV18
CASSHRVVRNQPQHF | TRBJ1-5 | TRBV5-6
CASSSPQTQYF | TRBJ2-5 | TRBV11-2
CASSLSGGGGPTDTQYF | TRBJ2-3 | TRBV27
CSASYYGTQYF | TRBJ2-3 | TRBV20-1
CASSHPALTQAKNIQYF | TRBJ2-4 | TRBV23-1
CASSSWQGPLYEQYF | TRBJ2-7 | TRBV28
CASSWDREGETQYF | TRBJ2-5 | TRBV4-1
CASRLPTGWGTGELFF | TRBJ2-2 | TRBV5-1
CASSLASLETQYF | TRBJ2-5 | TRBV5-1
CASRRPGQGYEQYF | TRBJ2-7 | TRBV28
CASSQDKSGANVLTF | TRBJ2-6 | TRBV4-1
CASSLSPGRSGNTIYF | TRBJ1-3 | TRBV5-4
CASSVGGTGELFF | TRBJ2-2 | TRBV9
CASSSPEDQETQYF | TRBJ2-5 | TRBV7-9
CASSLSSGPNYGYTF | TRBJ1-2 | TRBV27
CAWSAGSYSNQPQHF | TRBJ1-5 | TRBV30
CASIQSSLRREYSNQPQHF | TRBJ1-5 | TRBV5-5
CASSIYENTEAFF | TRBJ1-1 | TRBV19
CASSLWATQETQYF | TRBJ2-5 | TRBV7-2
CASSFDANINYGYTF | TRBJ1-2 | TRBV7-3
CAISTYRGRREETQYF | TRBJ2-5 | TRBV10-3
CASSIRLADSYEQYF | TRBJ2-7 | TRBV19
CASSVGQGTNYEQYF | TRBJ2-7 | TRBV9
CASSPRTRFRPQHF | TRBJ1-5 | TRBV28